The rows below give T cell receptor beta chains drawn from one sample of a study of blood T cell repertoires in COVID-19. Clones were read by immunoSEQ multiplex PCR, and TCRdb kept only the in-frame ones, dropping some. The profile shows a few hundred thousand clones, around nine tenths of them singletons. Specimen: PBMCs or T cells enriched from blood (not recorded which). The receptor source for this set is a woman in her thirties who had recovered from COVID-19. Each CDR3 is given with its conserved first and last residue. D genes are given only for firm matches. Clone sizes are given selectively: once, few, many, or a class where the clone is expanded.

TRBJ1-5,NA,TRBV21-1,NA,CASSKLGPDNQPQHF,TGTGCCAGCAGCAAACTTGGTCCAGACAATCAGCCCCAGCATTTT
TRBJ1-2,NA,TRBV4-3,TRBD1,CASSQELQGAYGYTF,TGCGCCAGCAGCCAAGAGCTGCAGGGGGCCTATGGCTACACCTTC
TRBJ2-2,once,TRBV5-1,TRBD1,CASSSGQGANTGELFF,TGCGCCAGCAGCTCCGGACAGGGGGCGAACACCGGGGAGCTGTTTTTT
TRBJ2-2,NA,TRBV7-3,NA,CASSPGRGNTGELFF,TGTGCCAGCAGCCCCGGCAGGGGAAACACCGGGGAGCTGTTTTTT
TRBJ2-1,NA,TRBV30,TRBD2,CAWTGKRGNRNEQFF,TGTGCCTGGACCGGTAAGCGGGGTAATCGCAATGAGCAGTTCTTC
TRBJ2-7,NA,TRBV10-3,TRBD2,CAISSGTSGGAWHEQYF,TGTGCCATCAGTTCCGGGACTAGCGGGGGGGCTTGGCACGAGCAGTACTTC
TRBJ2-3,NA,TRBV27,NA,CASSLGRVGADTQYF,TGTGCCAGCAGTTTGGGTAGGGTGGGAGCAGATACGCAGTATTTT
TRBJ1-4,NA,TRBV20-1,NA,CSGGSEKLFF,TGCAGTGGCGGGAGCGAAAAACTGTTTTTT
TRBJ1-1,NA,TRBV11-2,NA,CASNPWGVNTEAFF,TGTGCCAGCAACCCGTGGGGGGTGAACACTGAAGCTTTCTTT
TRBJ1-6,NA,TRBV10-3,NA,CAISGSTSPPLHF,TGTGCCATCAGTGGGTCGACAAGCCCACCCCTCCACTTT
TRBJ1-2,NA,TRBV7-2,TRBD1,CASSSTGGSFGYTF,TGTGCCAGCAGCTCGACAGGGGGCTCGTTTGGCTACACCTTC
TRBJ2-3,NA,TRBV30,NA,CAWSASGPVDTQYF,TGTGCCTGGAGTGCCTCGGGTCCGGTAGATACGCAGTATTTT
TRBJ1-1,NA,TRBV2,NA,CASSVLTEAFF,TGTGCCAGCAGTGTTTTAACTGAAGCTTTCTTT
TRBJ2-2,NA,TRBV9,NA,CASSVGGNTGELFF,TGTGCCAGCAGCGTAGGCGGAAACACCGGGGAGCTGTTTTTT
TRBJ2-3,NA,TRBV20-1,NA,CSASRRGRTASTDTQYF,TGCAGTGCTAGTAGGAGGGGAAGGACCGCTAGCACAGATACGCAGTATTTT
TRBJ1-1,NA,TRBV30,TRBD1,CAWNLGQAGLNTEAFF,TGTGCCTGGAACCTAGGACAGGCGGGATTGAACACTGAAGCTTTCTTT
TRBJ1-2,NA,TRBV4-3,NA,CASSQVTARTNYGYTF,TGCGCCAGCAGCCAAGTGACAGCACGAACTAACTATGGCTACACCTTC
TRBJ2-7,NA,TRBV19,TRBD1,CASSKGTVSYEQYF,TGTGCCAGTAGTAAGGGGACAGTTTCCTACGAGCAGTACTTC
TRBJ1-1,NA,TRBV6-5,TRBD1,CATTGQINTEAFF,TGTGCCACCACGGGACAGATTAACACTGAAGCTTTCTTT
TRBJ2-1,NA,TRBV7-6,NA,CASSIPKTGSSYNEQFF,TGTGCCAGCAGCATACCAAAAACAGGGTCATCCTACAATGAGCAGTTCTTC
TRBJ1-6,NA,TRBV18,NA,CASSPTVNSPLHF,TGTGCCAGCTCACCTACAGTTAATTCACCCCTCCACTTT
TRBJ1-6,NA,TRBV7-2,TRBD1,CASSLMGQTNSPLHF,TGTGCCAGCAGCTTAATGGGACAGACTAATTCACCCCTCCACTTT
TRBJ1-1,NA,TRBV5-8,NA,CASSFRGSTEAFF,TGTGCCAGCAGCTTCAGGGGAAGCACTGAAGCTTTCTTT
TRBJ2-2,NA,TRBV5-5,TRBD1,CASSFSGQGAGELFF,TGTGCCAGCAGCTTCTCGGGACAGGGGGCCGGGGAGCTGTTTTTT
TRBJ1-6,NA,TRBV9,NA,CASSLRGSNNSPLHF,TGTGCCAGCAGCCTTAGGGGAAGTAATAATTCACCCCTCCACTTT
TRBJ2-4,NA,TRBV5-1,NA,CASSLTGVKNIQYF,TGCGCCAGCAGCCTTACAGGAGTTAAAAACATTCAGTACTTC
TRBJ1-2,NA,TRBV27,TRBD1,CASSLSAGTGDGYTF,TGTGCCAGCAGTTTATCGGCTGGGACAGGGGATGGCTACACCTTC
TRBJ2-3,NA,TRBV19,TRBD2,CASSRGGGSDTQYF,TGTGCCAGTAGTCGTGGCGGGGGTTCAGATACGCAGTATTTT
TRBJ1-2,NA,TRBV5-5,NA,CASSSGLIIGFYGYTF,TGTGCCAGCAGCTCGGGACTCATCATAGGGTTCTATGGCTACACCTTC
TRBJ1-2,NA,TRBV9,TRBD1,CASSPGQGANYGYTF,TGTGCCAGCAGCCCTGGACAGGGGGCGAACTATGGCTACACCTTC
TRBJ2-1,many,TRBV7-2,NA,CASSLGSSYNEQFF,TGTGCCAGCAGCTTAGGGAGCTCCTACAATGAGCAGTTCTTC
TRBJ1-2,NA,TRBV3-1/TRBV3-2,NA,CASSQYGQRWDYGYTF,TGTGCCAGCAGCCAATACGGACAGCGGTGGGACTATGGCTACACCTTC
TRBJ2-2,NA,TRBV11-3,NA,CASRLGVDTGELFF,TGTGCCAGCAGACTGGGAGTAGACACCGGGGAGCTGTTTTTT
TRBJ2-2,NA,TRBV29-1,NA,CSVAWGQDTGELFF,TGCAGCGTTGCGTGGGGGCAGGACACCGGGGAGCTGTTTTTT
TRBJ1-2,NA,TRBV6-5,NA,CARGVNYGYTF,TGTGCCAGAGGAGTGAACTATGGCTACACCTTC
TRBJ2-2,NA,TRBV5-1,TRBD1,CASSLGDRETGELFF,TGCGCCAGCAGCTTGGGGGACAGAGAAACCGGGGAGCTGTTTTTT
TRBJ2-3,many,TRBV6-1,TRBD1,CASSELYRGLPTGTQYF,TGTGCCAGCAGTGAACTCTACAGGGGGCTGCCTACGGGTACGCAGTATTTT
TRBJ1-2,NA,TRBV18,TRBD1,CASSPPSGTGANYGYTF,TGTGCCAGCTCACCACCGAGCGGGACAGGGGCAAACTATGGCTACACCTTC
TRBJ2-4,once,TRBV7-5,NA,CARSAPGYRGSSIQYF,TGTGCCAGAAGCGCCCCTGGCTACAGGGGCTCGAGCATTCAGTACTTC
TRBJ2-5,NA,TRBV9,TRBD1,CASSVVETGVGETQYF,TGTGCCAGCAGCGTAGTGGAGACAGGGGTAGGGGAGACCCAGTACTTC